This paragraph reports one T cell receptor (beta chain). The antigen is not known. The data were obtained in a study of cytomegalovirus exposure and HLA in healthy donors. Study as a whole: Both the 120 or so validation repertoires and the approximately 700 first-cohort repertoires used the same platform, as reported by a later analysis. General study findings and limits: Reportedly, diagnosis of cytomegalovirus status by the classifier showed high specificity and sensitivity. The study put some 150 TCR beta chains on its list as cytomegalovirus-associated.

CDR3 length: 14 residues. Germline CDR1 is LNHDA and CDR2 is SQIVND (reference sequence). The ends lost 7 bases at V and 3 bases at J; junction bases unmatched: 5. Profiling relied on immunoSEQ multiplex PCR, and the TCRdb table lists in-frame clones only, not all of them. The table has 130,000 to 150,000 clones, roughly 89% seen once. Sequenced sample: PBMCs. This TCR derives from a young man in good health and CMV-seropositive. The chain combines TRBV19 with TRBJ2-3; 9 bases agree with TRBD1. CDR3 region: CASKTGGFTDTQYF. CDR3 bases: TGTGCCAGTAAAACAGGGGGCTTTACAGATACGCAGTATTTT.